Included here is one TCR beta chain sequence, with context. This clone was seen once. It lacks a known antigen. Per-base quality was not reported, and no clone a single base away is much larger than it. Using the deep immunoSEQ assay, TCR CDR3 regions were amplified from genomic DNA by multiplex PCR. Extracted genomic DNA from each cell subset was spread evenly across all wells of several immunoSEQ 96-well plates, with each plate serving as a replicate. For sorted subsets, around 0.2 ug genomic DNA, equal to about 30,000 T cell genomes, was loaded into each replicate PCR. The purified libraries were quantified using a Qubit 3.0 fluorometer, sized with a Bioanalyzer 2100, and then quantified again using the KAPA Library Quantification kit. A separate single-read 150-cycle Illumina NextSeq 550 flow cell was used to sequence each immunoSEQ 96-well plate. The paper's processing steps were these. The immunoSEQ output contained only junctional sequences without quality scores, so filtering could not match that applied to full-length reads. Sequences were annotated with PyIR, a Python wrapper for IgBLAST v1.9, using IMGT germline references to assign V/J genes and CDR3. Reads with weak V/J assignments (E-value above 1e-6), missing CDR3, stop codons, out-of-frame junctions, or ambiguous translated residues were removed. V3J clonotypes were defined by identical inferred V gene, J gene, and CDR3 amino acid sequence. The percentage overlap between two repertoires was calculated by dividing the number of shared unique clonotypes by the size of the smaller repertoire. RTK rarefaction, the Chao1 estimator, and Recon v2.1 estimates of unobserved clonotypes were used to assess repertoire richness. Generation probabilities were computed with OLGA for all TCRbeta clonotypes obtained by the gDNA method from four donors. Here the immuneACCESS table is served through TCRdb, limited to in-frame sequences with V and J called. Missing clones are a known gap in these copies; in checked studies unresolved V genes cover under half, and the rest lacks a known reason. D and trimming were read from the DNA, whereas the V and J calls and clone size are those reported in that table. The sample table contains 2 million to 2.5 million clones; only one count was recorded for about 90% of them. The ten biggest clones cover 0.37% of the sample.

The entry originates in a study of shared clonotypes between healthy human individuals (dated by TCRdb to the early 2020s). In terms of the full investigation: A few men and two women, aged 18 to 49 years, made up the cohort. Per donor, three plates each were used for CD4 naive and CD4 memory, two for CD8 naive, and one for CD8 memory. To estimate repertoire size and how much clonotype sharing occurs between individuals, the study deeply sequenced the blood TCR repertoires of a handful of healthy adults. Different laboratories and diverse techniques were used to prepare libraries and sequence TCR repertoires, to increase sequencing depth and limit assay-specific biases. Per donor, leukapheresis produced somewhere between about 0.85 and 8.9 billion PBMCs.

The investigation overall reported the following: Based on pairwise subsampling, the degree of clonotype sharing among donors was expected to be affected by sequencing depth. The genetic and exposure-history diversity represented was limited by the small number of donors. Even with the large sequencing depth, rarefaction of the sorted-subset datasets indicated that sequencing was incomplete. Sampling was restricted to blood, and TCR repertoires in tissue are likely to differ from TCR repertoires in blood. Larger estimated clonotype richness was generally found for naive subsets than for memory subsets. When a few donors were compared, the shared fraction of clonotypes was 5% to 6.5% for naive CD4, 3.5% to 4% for naive CD8, more than 2% for memory CD4, and 0.35% to 0.5% for memory CD8. Compared with non-shared clonotypes, clonotypes shared by all four sorted-subset donors had higher generation probabilities.

The donors were healthy, HIV-negative adults who had no recently reported acute infections or vaccinations. Every donor was a Caucasian adult residing in Nashville, Tennessee, USA. CD4+ T cells were enriched through magnetic negative selection, after which naive cells were positively selected on CD45RA and the remaining negative fraction served as the memory subset. After blood collection by leukapheresis, PBMCs were isolated using Ficoll-Histopaque density gradient centrifugation and then cryopreserved in the vapor phase of liquid nitrogen. Analytical flow cytometry was used to check the purity and quantity of every magnetically sorted T cell population. From each sorted fraction, genomic DNA was isolated and quantified by UV absorbance on a Nanodrop 2000c. Ends trimmed: V by 6 bases, J by 7 bases; bases unmatched to a gene: 10. The CDR3 sequence holds 15 residues, the cysteine and phenylalanine included. The entry retains the CDR3 DNA only, 45 bases that are in frame from base 1. According to the germline V gene (reference sequence), CDR1 reads MNHEY and CDR2 reads SMNVEV.

This clonotype was sampled from a man between 18 and 29 years old in good health. Some clones in this sample may be carry-over from other donors' samples. Sequencing input: naive CD4+ T cells from PBMCs. This sample's cell subset or site label indicates: CD45RA+ positively selected. The chain couples TRBV27 to TRBJ2-2, and TRBD2 aligns with 8 junction nucleotides. The CDR3 protein: CASSHRGGRHGELFF. The sequenced DNA is TGTGCCAGCAGCCACCGAGGCGGGAGGCACGGGGAGCTGTTTTTT.